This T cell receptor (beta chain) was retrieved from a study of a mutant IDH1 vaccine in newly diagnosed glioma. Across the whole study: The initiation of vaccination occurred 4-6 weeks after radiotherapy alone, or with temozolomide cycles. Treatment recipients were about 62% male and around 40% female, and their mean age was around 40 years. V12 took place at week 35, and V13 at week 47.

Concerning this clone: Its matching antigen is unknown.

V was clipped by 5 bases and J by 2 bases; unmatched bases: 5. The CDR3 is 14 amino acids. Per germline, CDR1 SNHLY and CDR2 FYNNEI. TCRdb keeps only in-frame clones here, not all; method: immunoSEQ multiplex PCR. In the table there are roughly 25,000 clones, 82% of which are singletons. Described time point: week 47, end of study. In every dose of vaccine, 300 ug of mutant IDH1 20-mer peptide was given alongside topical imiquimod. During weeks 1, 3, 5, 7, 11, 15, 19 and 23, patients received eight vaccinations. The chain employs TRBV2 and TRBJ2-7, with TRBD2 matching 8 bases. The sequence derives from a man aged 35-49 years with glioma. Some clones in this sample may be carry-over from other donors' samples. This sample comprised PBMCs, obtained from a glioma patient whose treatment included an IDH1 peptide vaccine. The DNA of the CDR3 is TGTGCCAGCAGTACGCGCGGGGGGACCTACGAGCAGTACTTC. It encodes CASSTRGGTYEQYF.